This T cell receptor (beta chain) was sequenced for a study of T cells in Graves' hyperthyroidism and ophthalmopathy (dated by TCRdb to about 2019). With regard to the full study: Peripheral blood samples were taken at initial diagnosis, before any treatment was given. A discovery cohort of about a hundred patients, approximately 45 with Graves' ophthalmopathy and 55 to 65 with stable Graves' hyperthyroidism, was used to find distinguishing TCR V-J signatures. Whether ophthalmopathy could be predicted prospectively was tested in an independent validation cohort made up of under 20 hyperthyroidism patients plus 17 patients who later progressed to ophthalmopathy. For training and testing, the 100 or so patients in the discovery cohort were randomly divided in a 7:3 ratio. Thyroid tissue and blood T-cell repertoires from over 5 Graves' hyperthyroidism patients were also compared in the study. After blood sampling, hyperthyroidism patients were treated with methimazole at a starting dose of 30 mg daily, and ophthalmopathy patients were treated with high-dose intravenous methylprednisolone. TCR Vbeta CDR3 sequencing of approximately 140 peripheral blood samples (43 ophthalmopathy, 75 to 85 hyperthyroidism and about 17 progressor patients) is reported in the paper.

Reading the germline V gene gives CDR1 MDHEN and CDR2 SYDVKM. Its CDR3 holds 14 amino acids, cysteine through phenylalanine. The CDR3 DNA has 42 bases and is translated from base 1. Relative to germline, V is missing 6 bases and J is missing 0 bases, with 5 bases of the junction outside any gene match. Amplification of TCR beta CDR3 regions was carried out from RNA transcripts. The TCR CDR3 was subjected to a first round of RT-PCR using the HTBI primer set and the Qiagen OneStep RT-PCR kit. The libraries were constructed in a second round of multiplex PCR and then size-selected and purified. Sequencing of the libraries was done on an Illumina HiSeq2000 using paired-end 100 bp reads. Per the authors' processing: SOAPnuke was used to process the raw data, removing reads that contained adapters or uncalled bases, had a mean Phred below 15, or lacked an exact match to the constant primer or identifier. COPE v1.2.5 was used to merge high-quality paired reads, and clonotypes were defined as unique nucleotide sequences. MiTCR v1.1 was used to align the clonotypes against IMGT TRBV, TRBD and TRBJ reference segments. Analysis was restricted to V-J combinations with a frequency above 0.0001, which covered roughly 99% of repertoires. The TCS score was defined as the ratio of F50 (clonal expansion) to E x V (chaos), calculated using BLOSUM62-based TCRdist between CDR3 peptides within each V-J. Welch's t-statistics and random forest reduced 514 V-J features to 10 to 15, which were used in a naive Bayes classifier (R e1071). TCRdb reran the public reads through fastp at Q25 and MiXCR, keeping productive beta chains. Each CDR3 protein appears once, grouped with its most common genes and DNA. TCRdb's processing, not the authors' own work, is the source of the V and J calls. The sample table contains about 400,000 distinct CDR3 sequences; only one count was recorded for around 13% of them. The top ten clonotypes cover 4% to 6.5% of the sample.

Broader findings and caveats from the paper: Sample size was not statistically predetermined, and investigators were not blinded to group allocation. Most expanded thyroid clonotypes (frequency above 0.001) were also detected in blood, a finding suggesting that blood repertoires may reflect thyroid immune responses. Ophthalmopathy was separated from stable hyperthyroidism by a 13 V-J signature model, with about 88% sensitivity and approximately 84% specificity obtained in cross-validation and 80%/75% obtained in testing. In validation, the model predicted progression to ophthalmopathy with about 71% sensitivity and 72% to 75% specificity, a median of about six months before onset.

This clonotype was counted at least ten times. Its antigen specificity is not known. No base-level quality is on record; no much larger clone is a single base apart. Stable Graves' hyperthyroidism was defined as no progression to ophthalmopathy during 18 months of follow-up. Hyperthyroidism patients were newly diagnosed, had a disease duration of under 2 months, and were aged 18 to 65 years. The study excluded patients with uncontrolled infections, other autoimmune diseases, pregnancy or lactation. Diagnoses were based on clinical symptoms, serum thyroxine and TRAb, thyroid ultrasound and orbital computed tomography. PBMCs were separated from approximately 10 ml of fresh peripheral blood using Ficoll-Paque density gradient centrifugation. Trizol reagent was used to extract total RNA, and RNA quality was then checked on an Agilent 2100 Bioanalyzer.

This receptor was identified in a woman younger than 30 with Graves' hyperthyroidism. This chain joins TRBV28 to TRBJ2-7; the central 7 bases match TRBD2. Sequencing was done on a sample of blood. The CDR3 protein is CASRRGTNSYEQYF. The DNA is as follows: TGTGCCAGCAGGCGCGGGACTAACTCCTACGAGCAGTACTTC.